These 17 T cell receptor beta chains came from one sample sequenced in a study of early T cells in non-severe SARS-CoV-2 infection. In TCRdb, the 5' RACE reads were re-called with MiXCR into one record per CDR3 protein. Of under 45,000 distinct CDR3 sequences in the sample, roughly 5.7% were seen once. The specimen was whole blood, collected at baseline. The receptors originated from an adult who was a healthcare worker with PCR-confirmed SARS-CoV-2 infection or an uninfected control (not recorded which).

V usage is TRBV20-1 and J usage is TRBJ1-1; TRBD1 agrees at 9 bases. The CDR3 runs to 12 residues. Losses at the gene ends were 7 bases for V and 1 base for J; bases not matched to a gene: 1. Germline lookup yields CDR1 DFQATT and CDR2 SNEGSKA (reference sequence). CDR3 sequence: CSVGQGNTEAFF. CDR3 sequence (DNA): TGCAGTGTGGGACAGGGGAACACTGAAGCTTTCTTT.

This clonotype was seen many times. V usage is TRBV4-2 and J usage is TRBJ1-2; D possibly corresponds to TRBD1 (6 bases). The CDR3 extends over 15 amino acids. Looked up from germline, CDR1 is LGHNA and CDR2 is YNFKEQ. Trimming removed 4 bases from V and 0 bases from J, with 12 bases in between. In nucleotides, the CDR3 is TGTGCCAGCAGCCCCGGACAGTTTGCTAACTATGGCTACACCTTC. Residues: CASSPGQFANYGYTF.

This clonotype was counted at least ten times. The chain links TRBV30 to TRBJ2-7; D may be TRBD1 or TRBD2 (5 bases each). V dropped 4 bases and J dropped 0 bases, with 13 bases sitting between them. The CDR3 spans 14 residues. The germline gives CDR1 GTSNPN, CDR2 SVGIG (reference sequence). The CDR3 spells CAWKRAGTSYEQYF. The CDR3 DNA follows: TGTGCCTGGAAGAGGGCAGGGACCTCCTACGAGCAGTACTTC. The full variable domain, in which reference TRBV30 and TRBJ2-7 provide the parts outside the CDR3, is SQTIHQWPATLVQPVGSPLSLECTVEGTSNPNLYWYRQAAGRGLQLLFYSVGIGQISSEVPQNLSASRPQDRQFILSSKKLLLSDSGFYLCAWKRAGTSYEQYFGPGTRLTVT.

This clonotype was recorded many times. This chain joins TRBV2 and TRBJ2-5; maybe TRBD2 (6 bases). The CDR3 loop spans 14 amino acids. V was pared by 7 bases and J by 2 bases, with 14 bases between. The germline gives CDR1 SNHLY, CDR2 FYNNEI. The CDR3 nucleotides are TGTGCCAGCAATTCCGGGAGAACACAAGAGACCCAGTACTTC. As protein: CASNSGRTQETQYF.

This clonotype was seen repeatedly, ten times or more. The V and J genes are TRBV6-5 and TRBJ2-7; D uncertain. The CDR3 has 13 residues. Germline values: CDR1 MNHEY, CDR2 SVGAGI. V was shortened by 2 bases and J by 3 bases, with 8 bases between the two germline ends. Here the CDR3 reads CASSYGVNYEQYF. The CDR3 DNA sequence: TGTGCCAGCAGTTACGGGGTGAACTACGAGCAGTACTTC.

This clonotype showed up many times. J is TRBJ2-1 and V is TRBV7-8; the D is unclear. Germline CDR1 SGHVS, CDR2 FQNEAQ. CDR3 length: 11 residues. The V end lost 2 bases, the J end lost 10 bases, and 6 bases lay between the germline ends. CDR3 sequence (DNA): TGTGCCAGCAGCTTATCCCGGGAGCAGTTCTTC. It encodes CASSLSREQFF.

This clonotype was detected many times. The chain is built from TRBV6-2 or TRBV6-3 and TRBJ1-2, with TRBD1 as a possible D gene (6 bases). The CDR3 sequence is 13 residues long. The V and J ends lost 6 bases and 0 bases respectively, with 8 bases between them. CDR1 and CDR2 from the germline V gene are MNHEY and SVGEGT. The CDR3 is CASRRTANYGYTF. The CDR3 nucleotides are TGTGCCAGCAGGAGGACAGCTAACTATGGCTACACCTTC.

This clonotype has ten or more counts. V and J are TRBV6-1 and TRBJ1-2, with D possibly being TRBD1 (5 bases). The CDR3 is 17 amino acids. Germline-derived CDR1 and CDR2 are MNHNS and SASEGT. The V end was cut by 10 bases, the J end by 0 bases, with 24 bases between. CDR3 residues: CATGPPKRVITNYGYTF. CDR3 DNA sequence: TGTGCCACGGGACCACCAAAGCGGGTTATCACTAACTATGGCTACACCTTC.

In this sample, this clonotype turned up many times. The CDR3 loop is CASSYSPGTSGSSNEQFF. CDR3 coding DNA: TGTGCCAGCAGTTATTCCCCCGGGACTAGCGGGAGTTCGAATGAGCAGTTCTTC. The V call is TRBV6-5, the J call TRBJ2-1; 14 positions agree with TRBD2. The CDR3 has 18 amino acids. Per germline, CDR1 MNHEY and CDR2 SVGAGI. Trimming removed 3 bases from V and 7 bases from J; junction bases left unmatched: 11.

This clonotype was counted ten times or more. The chain is built from TRBV4-1 and TRBJ2-1, with TRBD2 matching over 10 bases. The CDR3 extends over 17 amino acids. Germline V lookup: CDR1 MGHRA, CDR2 YSYEKL. The junction had 9 bases not matched to a gene; V was cut back by 0 bases and J by 7 bases. In nucleotides, the CDR3 is TGCGCCAGCAGCCAAGATCGAGCGGGAGGGCTCGGGAATGAGCAGTTCTTC. Protein sequence: CASSQDRAGGLGNEQFF.

This clonotype was seen repeatedly, ten times or more. This sequence joins TRBV24-1 and TRBJ2-1; D uncertain. The CDR3 runs 14 residues. Germline V CDR1 and CDR2: KGHDR, SFDVKD. V lost 4 bases and J lost 6, with 12 bases in between. The CDR3 DNA follows: TGTGCCACCAGTGAGCCTCACCAATTCAATGAGCAGTTCTTC. This sequence encodes CATSEPHQFNEQFF.

This clonotype was recorded many times. The chain is built from TRBV7-9 and TRBJ2-5; D is uncertain. This CDR3 contains 16 residues. V gave up 1 base and J gave up 5 bases, with 17 bases separating them. CDR1 is SEHNR, CDR2 FQNEAQ, per germline (reference sequence). The CDR3 is CASSLGPAPNSETQYF. In nucleotides, the CDR3 is TGTGCCAGCAGCTTAGGTCCAGCTCCAAACAGTGAGACCCAGTACTTC.

This clonotype was recorded at least ten times. V gene TRBV7-9 combines with J gene TRBJ2-5; weak D call: TRBD2 (6 bases). The germline V and J ends were trimmed by 5 bases and 5 bases, with 24 bases remaining between them. Germline loops: CDR1 SEHNR, CDR2 FQNEAQ (reference sequence). CDR3 length equals 17 residues. The CDR3 DNA follows: TGTGCCAGCAGCGCCCTATCCCGGGGGACGGAAAGGGAGACCCAGTACTTC. Residues: CASSALSRGTERETQYF.

In this sample, this clonotype turned up many times. The gene calls are TRBV6-6 and TRBJ2-5; TRBD2 matches 8 bases. CDR3 length equals 15 residues. In germline, CDR1 is MNHNY, CDR2 SVGAGI (reference sequence). Trimming took 5 bases from V and 4 from J; bases not matched to a gene: 9. CDR3 amino acids: CASSEGTSRRETQYF. DNA of the CDR3: TGTGCCAGCAGTGAGGGGACTAGTAGGAGAGAGACCCAGTACTTC.

This clonotype was detected ten times or more. This chain connects TRBV7-6 to TRBJ2-3; 13 bases are shared with TRBD2. Germline values: CDR1 SGHVS, CDR2 FNYEAQ. Trimming took 2 bases from V and 6 from J; bases not matched to a gene: 11. The CDR3 is 18 residues long. The DNA for the CDR3 is TGTGCCAGCAGCTTAATGTCCCGGACTAGCGGGAGTTGGGATACGCAGTATTTT. It translates to CASSLMSRTSGSWDTQYF.

This clonotype was recorded at least ten times. This chain uses TRBV6-1 with TRBJ1-2; D uncertain. Trimming took 5 bases from V and 8 from J, leaving 9 bases between them. CDR3 length: 11 amino acids. CDR1 is MNHNS, CDR2 SASEGT, per germline. The CDR3 sequence: CASSTAGGYTF. The CDR3 bases are TGTGCCAGCAGTACGGCCGGCGGCTACACCTTC.

This clonotype was recorded at least ten times. J is TRBJ2-1 and V is TRBV28, with 11 bases fitting TRBD2. The ends lost 4 bases at V and 7 bases at J; junction bases unmatched: 3. The CDR3 totals 14 residues. The V gene's germline CDR1 is MDHEN and CDR2 SYDVKM. The CDR3 nucleotides read TGTGCCAGCAGTTCGCGGACTAGCGGGAATGAGCAGTTCTTC. This gives the protein CASSSRTSGNEQFF. Looking up the rest from reference TRBV28 and TRBJ2-1 gives the full variable domain: DVKVTQSSRYLVKRTGEKVFLECVQDMDHENMFWYRQDPGLGLRLIYFSYDVKMKEKGDIPEGYSVSREKKERFSLILESASTNQTSMYLCASSSRTSGNEQFFGPGTRLTVL.